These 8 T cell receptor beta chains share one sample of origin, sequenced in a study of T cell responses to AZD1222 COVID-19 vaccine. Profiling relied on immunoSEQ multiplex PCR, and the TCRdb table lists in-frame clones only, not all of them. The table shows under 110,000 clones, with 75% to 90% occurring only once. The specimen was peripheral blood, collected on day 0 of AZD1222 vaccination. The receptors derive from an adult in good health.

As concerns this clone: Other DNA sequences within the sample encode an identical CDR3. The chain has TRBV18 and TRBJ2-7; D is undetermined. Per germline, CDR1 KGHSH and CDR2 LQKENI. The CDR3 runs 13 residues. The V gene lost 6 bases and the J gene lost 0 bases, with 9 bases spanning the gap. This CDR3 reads CASSPRSSYEQYF. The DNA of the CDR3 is TGTGCCAGCTCCCCAAGGAGCTCCTACGAGCAGTACTTC.

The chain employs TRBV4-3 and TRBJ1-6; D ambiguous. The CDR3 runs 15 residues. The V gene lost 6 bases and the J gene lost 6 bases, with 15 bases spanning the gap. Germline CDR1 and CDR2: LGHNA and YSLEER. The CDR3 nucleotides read TGCGCCAGCAGGATATATCGGGAAACTAATTCACCCCTCCACTTT. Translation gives CASRIYRETNSPLHF.

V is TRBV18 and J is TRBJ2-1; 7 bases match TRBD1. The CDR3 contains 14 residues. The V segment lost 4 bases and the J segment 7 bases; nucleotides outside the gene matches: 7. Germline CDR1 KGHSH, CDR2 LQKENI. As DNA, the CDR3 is TGTGCCAGCTCACGAAGGACAGGCATAAATGAGCAGTTCTTC. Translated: CASSRRTGINEQFF.

In DNA, the CDR3 is TGTGCCAGCAGTTTGGACAGCCTCCCGAACACTGAAGCTTTCTTT. This translates into CASSLDSLPNTEAFF. The V and J genes are TRBV6-5 and TRBJ1-1, with D possibly being TRBD1 (6 bases). The germline V gene has CDR1 MNHEY and CDR2 SVGAGI. V was trimmed by 4 bases and J by 1 base, leaving 13 bases between them. This CDR3 has 15 amino acids.

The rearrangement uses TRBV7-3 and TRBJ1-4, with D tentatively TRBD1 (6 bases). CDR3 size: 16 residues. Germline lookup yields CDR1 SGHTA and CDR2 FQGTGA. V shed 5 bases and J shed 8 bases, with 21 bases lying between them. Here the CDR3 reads CASSPSPTGLLEKLFF. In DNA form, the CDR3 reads TGTGCCAGCAGCCCAAGCCCGACAGGTCTTCTGGAAAAACTGTTTTTT.

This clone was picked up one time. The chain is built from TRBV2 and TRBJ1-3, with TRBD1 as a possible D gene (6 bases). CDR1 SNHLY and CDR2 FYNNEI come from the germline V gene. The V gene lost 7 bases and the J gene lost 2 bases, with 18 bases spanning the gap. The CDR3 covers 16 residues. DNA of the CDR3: TGTGCCAGCAAGGGGGGCCTACAGGGAGCTGGAAACACCATATATTTT. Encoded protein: CASKGGLQGAGNTIYF.

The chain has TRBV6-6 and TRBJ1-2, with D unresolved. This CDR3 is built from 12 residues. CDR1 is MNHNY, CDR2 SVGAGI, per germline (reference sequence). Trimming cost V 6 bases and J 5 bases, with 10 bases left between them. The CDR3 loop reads CASSTGEYGYTF. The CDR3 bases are TGTGCCAGCAGCACCGGGGAGTATGGCTACACCTTC.

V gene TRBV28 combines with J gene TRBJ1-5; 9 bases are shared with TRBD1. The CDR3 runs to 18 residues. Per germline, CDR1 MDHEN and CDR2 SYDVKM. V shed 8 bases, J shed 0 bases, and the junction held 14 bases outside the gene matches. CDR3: CASSLLGTGINSNQPQHF. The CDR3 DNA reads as TGTGCCAGCTCTCTCCTCGGGACAGGGATCAATAGCAATCAGCCCCAGCATTTT.